The 28 T cell receptor beta chains in this list originate from one sample, sequenced in a study of T cell changes during pregnancy in multiple sclerosis. Assay: immunoSEQ multiplex PCR; the TCRdb copy retains only in-frame clones and omits some. The sample gives under 60,000 clones, around 90% of which show up once; around 9.6% is in the top ten. The specimen was CD8+ T cells from peripheral blood mononuclear cells, collected after pregnancy. The receptors come from a female donor with multiple sclerosis, enrolled in a pregnancy study.

The rearrangement joins TRBV18 to TRBJ1-5; TRBD1 aligns across 8 bases. V shed 3 bases and J 6 bases; nucleotides not matched to a gene: 4. Germline V CDR1 and CDR2: KGHSH, LQKENI. The CDR3 has 14 amino acids. As DNA, the CDR3 is TGTGCCAGCTCACCGTCGACAGGGGCTCAGCCCCAGCATTTT. This translates into CASSPSTGAQPQHF. The full variable domain, in which reference TRBV18 and TRBJ1-5 provide the parts outside the CDR3, is NAGVMQNPRHLVRRRGQEARLRCSPMKGHSHVYWYRQLPEEGLKFMVYLQKENIIDESGMPKERFSAEFPKEGPSILRIQQVVRGDSAAYFCASSPSTGAQPQHFGDGTRLSIL.

This chain joins TRBV27 and TRBJ2-1; 9 bases match TRBD2. V lost 6 bases, J lost 4 bases, and 7 bases stayed unmatched. The CDR3 has 15 residues. CDR1 and CDR2 (germline): MNHEY, SMNVEV (reference sequence). The CDR3 loop reads CASRHSGGLYNEQFF. In DNA, the CDR3 is TGTGCCAGCAGACATAGCGGGGGCCTATACAATGAGCAGTTCTTC.

The CDR3 DNA follows: TGTGCCAGCAGCGTAGATGGTAGCGGGGGTTTGAATGAGCAGTTCTTC. It encodes CASSVDGSGGLNEQFF. The chain couples TRBV9 to TRBJ2-1; 9 positions match TRBD2. This CDR3 is 16 amino acids long. Germline CDR1 reads SGDLS; CDR2 reads YYNGEE. The junction had 8 bases not matched to a gene; V was cut back by 0 bases and J by 7 bases.

The chain combines TRBV15 with TRBJ1-5; D remains unclear. CDR3 size: 15 residues. V shed 1 base and J shed 2 bases, with 9 bases lying between them. Germline V gives CDR1 LNHNV, CDR2 YYDKDF (reference sequence). The CDR3 here is CATSRGGEGNQPQHF. The CDR3 DNA follows: TGTGCCACCAGCAGAGGTGGGGAGGGCAATCAGCCCCAGCATTTT.

The CDR3 loop is CASSLSGPYGGEVYF. The CDR3 region has the DNA TGTGCCAGCAGCTTATCTGGGCCCTACGGGGGAGAGGTGTATTTT. The chain combines TRBV13 with TRBJ2-3, with D possibly being TRBD2 (6 bases). The CDR3 spans 15 residues. V was pared by 2 bases and J by 14 bases, with 23 bases between. Germline-derived CDR1 and CDR2 are PRHDT and FYEKMQ (reference sequence).

The chain combines TRBV5-6 with TRBJ2-7, with D perhaps TRBD2 (6 bases). Trimming left V 0 bases short and J 3 bases short, with 13 bases between. The CDR3 is made up of 15 amino acids. Germline CDR1 and CDR2: SGHDT and YYEEEE. Here the CDR3 reads CASSLGSRGIYEQYF. CDR3 nucleotide sequence: TGTGCCAGCAGCTTGGGCTCCCGGGGGATCTACGAGCAGTACTTC.

CDR3 loop: CASSYSGRPPEDYTF. CDR3 nucleotides: TGTGCCAGCAGTTACTCCGGTCGACCACCGGAGGACTACACCTTC. V and J are TRBV6-6 and TRBJ1-2, with D unresolved. With 0 bases removed from V and 10 bases from J, the gap between germline ends came to 18 bases. Germline CDR1 and CDR2: MNHNY and SVGAGI (reference sequence). The CDR3 is 15 amino acids.

The chain carries TRBV2 and TRBJ2-1; 8 nucleotides line up with TRBD1. The germline gives CDR1 SNHLY, CDR2 FYNNEI. The CDR3 has 13 residues. V gave up 5 bases and J gave up 7 bases; unmatched junction bases: 4. CDR3 bases: TGTGCCAGCAGTAGACAGGGGTCAAATGAGCAGTTCTTC. It encodes CASSRQGSNEQFF.

The V call is TRBV6-4, the J call TRBJ2-1; 7 bases agree with TRBD2. The V gene end was trimmed by 4 bases and the J gene end by 0 bases; junction bases not matched to a gene: 3. Germline V gene data show CDR1 as MRHNA and CDR2 as SNTAGT. This CDR3 spans 15 amino acids. Here the CDR3 reads CASSAGGSSYNEQFF. For the CDR3, the DNA is TGTGCCAGCAGTGCCGGGGGGAGCTCCTACAATGAGCAGTTCTTC.

The rearrangement links TRBV7-9 to TRBJ2-7; the D is unclear. The ends were cut back, 3 bases at V and 0 bases at J, with 9 bases in the middle. The CDR3 runs 14 residues. Per germline, CDR1 SEHNR and CDR2 FQNEAQ (reference sequence). The CDR3 coding sequence is TGTGCCAGCAGCTTCGGTGCAATCTCCTACGAGCAGTACTTC. Translated: CASSFGAISYEQYF.

J is TRBJ2-7 and V is TRBV7-9; 9 bases line up with TRBD1. In germline, CDR1 is SEHNR, CDR2 FQNEAQ (reference sequence). V was pared by 6 bases and J by 6 bases, with 3 bases of the junction left unmatched. There are 12 residues in the CDR3. The CDR3 DNA reads as TGTGCCAGCAGGGGGACAGGGATCGAGCAGTACTTC. Translation gives CASRGTGIEQYF.

The gene calls are TRBV7-6 and TRBJ2-3, with a weak D call TRBD1 (5 bases). Trimming took off 5 bases at V and 4 bases at J, with 7 bases between the two ends. Germline loops: CDR1 SGHVS, CDR2 FNYEAQ. This CDR3 comprises 12 residues. The CDR3 nucleotides are TGTGCCAGCAGCCAAGGGGCAGATACGCAGTATTTT. Translating gives CASSQGADTQYF. The full variable domain, in which reference TRBV7-6 and TRBJ2-3 provide the parts outside the CDR3, is GAGVSQSPRYKVTKRGQDVALRCDPISGHVSLYWYRQALGQGPEFLTYFNYEAQQDKSGLPNDRFSAERPEGSISTLTIQRTEQRDSAMYRCASSQGADTQYFGPGTRLTVL.

V usage is TRBV11-1 and J usage is TRBJ2-1; 9 bases are shared with TRBD2. Trimming removed 3 bases from V and 1 base from J; junction bases left unmatched: 4. The CDR3 spans 16 residues. Germline CDR1 is SGHAT and CDR2 is FQDESV (reference sequence). The CDR3 DNA is TGTGCCAGCAGCTTGACTAGCGGACCTTCCTACAATGAGCAGTTCTTC. It translates to CASSLTSGPSYNEQFF.

V gene TRBV7-8 combines with J gene TRBJ2-5; D is perhaps TRBD2 (5 bases). Germline V gene data show CDR1 as SGHVS and CDR2 as FQNEAQ. CDR3 length: 11 residues. V lost 6 bases to trimming and J lost 5 bases, with 7 bases between them. CDR3 nucleotide sequence: TGTGCCAGCAGTCGGGGTGAGACCCAGTACTTC. This sequence encodes CASSRGETQYF.

The chain is built from TRBV5-4 and TRBJ1-1; weak D call: TRBD1 (6 bases). The CDR3 is made up of 13 amino acids. From germline, CDR1 is SGHNT and CDR2 YYREEE (reference sequence). V was cut by 4 bases and J by 1 base, with 8 bases left in between. The CDR3 region has the DNA TGTGCCAGCAGCAAGACAGGGAACACTGAAGCTTTCTTT. Translating it yields CASSKTGNTEAFF.

This chain links TRBV2 with TRBJ2-3; the match to TRBD2 covers 11 bases. Germline trimming cut 9 bases from V and 1 base from J; bases unmatched to any gene: 6. The CDR3 is made up of 15 amino acids. Germline lookup yields CDR1 SNHLY and CDR2 FYNNEI. CDR3 sequence: CARGTSGEGTDTQYF. CDR3 DNA: TGTGCCAGGGGGACTAGCGGAGAAGGCACAGATACGCAGTATTTT.

This clone was picked up one time. The chain couples TRBV9 to TRBJ1-2; D is perhaps TRBD1 (6 bases). The CDR3 length is 14 residues. The V end was cut by 0 bases, the J end by 8 bases, with 14 bases between. Germline V gives CDR1 SGDLS, CDR2 YYNGEE. For the CDR3, the DNA is TGTGCCAGCAGCGTAGGATCAGGGGTGGGAGGCTACACCTTC. It specifies CASSVGSGVGGYTF.

The chain recombines TRBV7-9 with TRBJ2-7, with 10 bases aligning to TRBD2. Germline assignment: CDR1 SEHNR and CDR2 FQNEAQ (reference sequence). V shed 4 bases, J shed 3 bases, and the junction held 6 bases outside the gene matches. This CDR3 is 15 amino acids long. CDR3 amino acids: CASSSPSGGDYEQYF. CDR3 nucleotides: TGTGCCAGCAGCTCTCCTAGCGGGGGAGACTACGAGCAGTACTTC.

The chain employs TRBV2 and TRBJ2-7; D gene uncertain. V was shortened by 8 bases and J by 0 bases, with 8 bases between the two germline ends. Germline CDR1 and CDR2: SNHLY and FYNNEI. The CDR3 covers 12 residues. The CDR3 nucleotides read TGTGCCAGCCTACAGAGCTCCTACGAGCAGTACTTC. This encodes CASLQSSYEQYF.

The chain employs TRBV5-3 and TRBJ2-7; TRBD1 might be the D (5 bases). TRBV5-3 has ORF status, its function being uncertain. The CDR3 loop spans 16 amino acids. The V end was cut by 3 bases, the J end by 2 bases, with 18 bases between. The CDR3: CARSSHRSRCPYEQYF. Here the CDR3 DNA reads TGTGCCAGAAGCTCCCACAGGTCCCGATGTCCCTACGAGCAGTACTTC.

The genes are TRBV2 and TRBJ2-7, with D possibly TRBD2 on 7 matching bases. The CDR3 extends over 14 amino acids. The V gene's germline CDR1 is SNHLY and CDR2 FYNNEI. V was clipped by 10 bases and J by 3 bases, with 19 bases between them. The CDR3 protein is CATVGAGDYYEQYF. In DNA, the CDR3 is TGTGCCACCGTTGGAGCAGGGGACTACTACGAGCAGTACTTC.

This clone showed up just a few times. V is TRBV10-1 and J is TRBJ2-7, with 8 positions matching TRBD1. V gave up 7 bases and J gave up 2 bases; unmatched junction bases: 7. Germline-derived CDR1 and CDR2 are WNHNN and SYGVQD (reference sequence). The CDR3 is 14 amino acids. The CDR3, as DNA: TGCGCCAGCATCTCAGTACAGGGGGCCTACGAGCAGTACTTC. Translation: CASISVQGAYEQYF.

This clone is labeled medium-sized. The chain carries TRBV7-9 and TRBJ2-5; 9 bases are a match to TRBD1. With 4 bases clipped from V and 9 bases from J, the junction kept 12 bases outside the gene matches. Per germline, CDR1 SEHNR and CDR2 FQNEAQ (reference sequence). The CDR3 is made up of 15 amino acids. Written as DNA, the CDR3 is TGTGCCAGCAGCTCTTCGGGACAGGGAATATTGGCCCAGTACTTC. Protein: CASSSSGQGILAQYF.

This chain uses TRBV15 with TRBJ1-5; 9 bases align to TRBD1. The CDR3 consists of 18 residues. V was clipped by 0 bases and J by 6 bases; unmatched bases: 12. CDR1 LNHNV and CDR2 YYDKDF come from the germline V gene (reference sequence). CDR3 sequence (DNA): TGTGCCACCAGCAGAGATAAAGGGTTGGGACAGGGTGGTCAGCCCCAGCATTTT. This translates into CATSRDKGLGQGGQPQHF.

This sequence joins TRBV6-5 and TRBJ1-1; D gene uncertain. This CDR3 has 11 residues. Germline V gives CDR1 MNHEY, CDR2 SVGAGI. The germline V and J ends were trimmed by 10 bases and 9 bases, with 15 bases remaining between them. The DNA of the CDR3 is TGTGCCACTTGGGCGACAACTCAAGCTTTCTTT. Translating it yields CATWATTQAFF.

As DNA, the CDR3 is TGTGCCAGCAGCGTAGCCAGCGACTATGGCTACACCTTC. It yields the protein CASSVASDYGYTF. The chain recombines TRBV9 with TRBJ1-2; D is unclear. The germline V and J ends were trimmed by 0 bases and 3 bases, with 6 bases remaining between them. The germline CDR1 and CDR2 sequences are SGDLS and YYNGEE. This CDR3 spans 13 amino acids.

This chain links TRBV29-1 with TRBJ1-2; no reliable D call. Trimming stripped 6 bases from V and 5 bases from J, with 10 bases between. Germline CDR1 SQVTM, CDR2 ANQGSEA. CDR3 length equals 11 residues. CDR3 coding DNA: TGCAGCGTCCAGAAGGAGTATGGCTACACCTTC. It is translated as CSVQKEYGYTF.

The chain uses TRBV4-1 and TRBJ2-1, with 9 bases fitting TRBD2. J gave up 8 bases and V 0 bases, and 8 bases lay outside the gene matches. Germline values: CDR1 MGHRA, CDR2 YSYEKL. The CDR3 is made up of 16 amino acids. CDR3 sequence: CASSQEGAGGLHEQFF. CDR3 sequence (DNA): TGCGCCAGCAGCCAAGAGGGCGCGGGGGGGCTTCATGAGCAGTTCTTC.